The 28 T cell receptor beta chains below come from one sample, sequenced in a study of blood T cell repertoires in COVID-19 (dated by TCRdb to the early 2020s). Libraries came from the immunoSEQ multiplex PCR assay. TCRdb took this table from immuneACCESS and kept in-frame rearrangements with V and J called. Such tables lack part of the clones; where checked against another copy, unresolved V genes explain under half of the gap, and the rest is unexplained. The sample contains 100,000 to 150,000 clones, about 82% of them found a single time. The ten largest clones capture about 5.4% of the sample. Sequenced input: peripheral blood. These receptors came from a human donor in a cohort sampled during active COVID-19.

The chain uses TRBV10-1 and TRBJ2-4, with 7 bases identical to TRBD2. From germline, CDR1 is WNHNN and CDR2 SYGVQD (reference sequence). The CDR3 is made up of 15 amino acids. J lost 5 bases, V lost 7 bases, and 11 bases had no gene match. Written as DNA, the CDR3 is TGCGCCAGCATCCTCCGGGGGGACGGAGAAAACATTCAGTACTTC. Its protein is CASILRGDGENIQYF.

CDR3 region: CASRPTGNQPQHF. The CDR3 DNA reads TGTGCCAGCAGACCGACAGGGAATCAGCCCCAGCATTTT. J is TRBJ1-5 and V is TRBV6-5; the match to TRBD1 covers 7 bases. The CDR3 runs to 13 residues. Germline values: CDR1 MNHEY, CDR2 SVGAGI. J lost 4 bases, V lost 6 bases, and 3 bases had no gene match.

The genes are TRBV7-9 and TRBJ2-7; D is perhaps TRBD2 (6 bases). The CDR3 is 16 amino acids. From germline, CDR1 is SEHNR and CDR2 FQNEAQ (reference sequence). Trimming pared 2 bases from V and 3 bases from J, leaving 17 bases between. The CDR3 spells CASSLNLGMDYYEQYF. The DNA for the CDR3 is TGTGCCAGCAGCTTAAACCTGGGCATGGACTACTACGAGCAGTACTTC.

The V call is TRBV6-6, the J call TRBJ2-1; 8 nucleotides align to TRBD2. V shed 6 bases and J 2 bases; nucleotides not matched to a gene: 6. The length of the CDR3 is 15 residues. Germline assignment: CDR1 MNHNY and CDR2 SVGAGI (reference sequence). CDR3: CASRTSGAAYNEQFF. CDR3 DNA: TGTGCCAGCAGAACTAGCGGAGCAGCCTACAATGAGCAGTTCTTC.

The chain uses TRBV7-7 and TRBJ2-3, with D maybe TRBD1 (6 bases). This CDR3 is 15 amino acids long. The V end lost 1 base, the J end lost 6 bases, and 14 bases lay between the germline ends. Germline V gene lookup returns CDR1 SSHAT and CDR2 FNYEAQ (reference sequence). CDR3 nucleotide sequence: TGTGCCAGCAGCTTAGGGGTACAGGGCGGGGATACGCAGTATTTT. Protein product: CASSLGVQGGDTQYF.

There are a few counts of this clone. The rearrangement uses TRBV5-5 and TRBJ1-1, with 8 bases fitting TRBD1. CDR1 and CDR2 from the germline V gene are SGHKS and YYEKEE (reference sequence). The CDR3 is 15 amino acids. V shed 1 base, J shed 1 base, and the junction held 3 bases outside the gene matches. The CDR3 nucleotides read TGTGCCAGCAGCTTGTTTGGGACAGGGAACACTGAAGCTTTCTTT. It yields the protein CASSLFGTGNTEAFF.

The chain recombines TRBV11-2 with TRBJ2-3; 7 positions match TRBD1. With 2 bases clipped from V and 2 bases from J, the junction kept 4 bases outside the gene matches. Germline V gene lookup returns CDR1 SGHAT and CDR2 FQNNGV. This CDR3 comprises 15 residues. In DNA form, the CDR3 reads TGTGCCAGCAGCTTAAGAACAGGGGTCACAGATACGCAGTATTTT. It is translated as CASSLRTGVTDTQYF.

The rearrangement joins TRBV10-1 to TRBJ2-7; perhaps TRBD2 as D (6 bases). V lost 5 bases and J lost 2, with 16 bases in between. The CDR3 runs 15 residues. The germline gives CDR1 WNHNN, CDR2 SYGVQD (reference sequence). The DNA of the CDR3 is TGCGCCAGCAGTCTGCCCGGGACTCCGACCTACGAGCAGTACTTC. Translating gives CASSLPGTPTYEQYF.

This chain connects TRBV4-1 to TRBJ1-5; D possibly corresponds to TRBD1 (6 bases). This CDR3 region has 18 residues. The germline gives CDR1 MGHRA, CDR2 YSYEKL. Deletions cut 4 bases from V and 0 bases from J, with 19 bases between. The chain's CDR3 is CASSPRSDGTTSNQPQHF. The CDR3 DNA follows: TGCGCCAGCAGCCCCCGGAGTGATGGGACAACTAGCAATCAGCCCCAGCATTTT.

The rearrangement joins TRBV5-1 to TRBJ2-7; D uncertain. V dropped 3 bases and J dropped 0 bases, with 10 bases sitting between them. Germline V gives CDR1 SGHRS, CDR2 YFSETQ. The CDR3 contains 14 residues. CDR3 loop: CASSSTPGSYEQYF. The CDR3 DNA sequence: TGCGCCAGCAGCTCGACGCCAGGCTCCTACGAGCAGTACTTC.

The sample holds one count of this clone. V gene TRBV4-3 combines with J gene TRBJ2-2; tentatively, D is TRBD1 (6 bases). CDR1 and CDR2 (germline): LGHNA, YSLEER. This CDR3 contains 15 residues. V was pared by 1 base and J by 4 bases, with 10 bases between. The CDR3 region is CASSQVTGRTGELFF. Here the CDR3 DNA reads TGCGCCAGCAGCCAAGTAACAGGGCGCACCGGGGAGCTGTTTTTT.

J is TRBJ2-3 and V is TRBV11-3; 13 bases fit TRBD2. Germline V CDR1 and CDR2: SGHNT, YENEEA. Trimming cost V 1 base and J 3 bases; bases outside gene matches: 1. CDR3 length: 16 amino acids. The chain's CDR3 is CASSLGTSGRTDTQYF. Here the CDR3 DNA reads TGTGCCAGCAGCTTAGGGACTAGCGGGAGAACAGATACGCAGTATTTT.

The CDR3 DNA reads as TGTGCCAGCAGCCCCACCGGGACAGTCAATGAAAAACTGTTTTTT. Translation gives CASSPTGTVNEKLFF. The J gene is TRBJ1-4, the V gene TRBV7-6; 7 bases map to TRBD1. Per germline, CDR1 SGHVS and CDR2 FNYEAQ. With 5 bases clipped from V and 5 bases from J, the junction kept 8 bases outside the gene matches. This CDR3 is built from 15 residues.

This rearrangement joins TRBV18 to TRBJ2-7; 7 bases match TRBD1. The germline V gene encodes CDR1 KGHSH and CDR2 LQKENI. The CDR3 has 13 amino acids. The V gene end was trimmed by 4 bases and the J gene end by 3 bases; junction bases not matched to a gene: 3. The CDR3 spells CASSRDSNYEQYF. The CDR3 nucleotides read TGTGCCAGCTCACGGGACAGTAACTACGAGCAGTACTTC.

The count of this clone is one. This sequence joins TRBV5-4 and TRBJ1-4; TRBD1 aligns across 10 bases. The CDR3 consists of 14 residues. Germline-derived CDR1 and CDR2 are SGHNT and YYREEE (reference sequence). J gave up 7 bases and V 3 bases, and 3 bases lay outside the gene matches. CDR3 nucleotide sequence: TGTGCCAGCAGCTGGGACAGGGGTGGTGAAAAACTGTTTTTT. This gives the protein CASSWDRGGEKLFF.

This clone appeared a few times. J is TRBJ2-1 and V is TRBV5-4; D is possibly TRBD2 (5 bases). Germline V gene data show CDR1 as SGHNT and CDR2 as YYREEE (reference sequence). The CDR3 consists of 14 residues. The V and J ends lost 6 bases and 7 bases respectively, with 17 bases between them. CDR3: CASTLRASGNEQFF. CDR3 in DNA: TGTGCCAGCACCCTCCGGGCCTCGGGGAATGAGCAGTTCTTC.

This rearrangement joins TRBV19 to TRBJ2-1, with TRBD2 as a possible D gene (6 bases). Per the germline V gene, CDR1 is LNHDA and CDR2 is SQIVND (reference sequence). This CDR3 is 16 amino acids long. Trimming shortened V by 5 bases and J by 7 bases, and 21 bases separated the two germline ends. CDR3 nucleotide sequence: TGTGCCAGTAGTCCCAGGGACTTGACTCTGATAAATGAGCAGTTCTTC. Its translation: CASSPRDLTLINEQFF. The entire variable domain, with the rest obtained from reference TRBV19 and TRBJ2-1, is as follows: DGGITQSPKYLFRKEGQNVTLSCEQNLNHDAMYWYRQDPGQGLRLIYYSQIVNDFQKGDIAEGYSVSREKKESFPLTVTSAQKNPTAFYLCASSPRDLTLINEQFFGPGTRLTVL.

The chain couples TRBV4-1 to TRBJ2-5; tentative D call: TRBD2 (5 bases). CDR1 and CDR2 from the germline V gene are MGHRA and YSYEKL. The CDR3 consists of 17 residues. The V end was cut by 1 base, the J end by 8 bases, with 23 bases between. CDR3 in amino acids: CASSQVTSVDAGDTQYF. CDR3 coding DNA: TGCGCCAGCAGCCAAGTAACTTCCGTGGACGCCGGGGATACCCAGTACTTC.

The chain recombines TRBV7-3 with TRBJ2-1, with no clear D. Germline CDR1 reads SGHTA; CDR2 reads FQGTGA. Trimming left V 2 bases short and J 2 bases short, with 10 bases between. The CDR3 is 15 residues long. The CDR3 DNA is TGTGCCAGCAGCTTATTGAGTAGCCCCTACAATGAGCAGTTCTTC. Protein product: CASSLLSSPYNEQFF.

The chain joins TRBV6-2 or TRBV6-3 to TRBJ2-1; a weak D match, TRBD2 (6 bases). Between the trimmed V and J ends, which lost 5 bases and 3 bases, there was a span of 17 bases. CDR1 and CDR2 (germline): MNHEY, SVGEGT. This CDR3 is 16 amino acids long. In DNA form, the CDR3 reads TGTGCCAGCAGTCTCCCGGTGGAGGGAGGCTACAATGAGCAGTTCTTC. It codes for CASSLPVEGGYNEQFF.

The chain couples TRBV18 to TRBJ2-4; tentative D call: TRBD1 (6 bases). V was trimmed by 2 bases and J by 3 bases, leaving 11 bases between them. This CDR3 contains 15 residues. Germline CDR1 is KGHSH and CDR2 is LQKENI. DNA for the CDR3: TGTGCCAGCTCACCAACCGGGACAATCAAAAACATTCAGTACTTC. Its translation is CASSPTGTIKNIQYF.

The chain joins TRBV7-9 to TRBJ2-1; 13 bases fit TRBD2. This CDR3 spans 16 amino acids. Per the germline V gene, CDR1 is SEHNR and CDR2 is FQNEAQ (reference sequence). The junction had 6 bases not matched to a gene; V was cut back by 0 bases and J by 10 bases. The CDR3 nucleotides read TGTGCCAGCAGCTTAGCTCGAACTAGCGGGAGGGGGGAGCAGTTCTTC. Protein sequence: CASSLARTSGRGEQFF.

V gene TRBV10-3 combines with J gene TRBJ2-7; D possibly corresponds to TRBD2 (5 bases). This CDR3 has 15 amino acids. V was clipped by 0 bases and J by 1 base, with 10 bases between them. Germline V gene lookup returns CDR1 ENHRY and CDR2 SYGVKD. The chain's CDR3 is CAISESLVSSYEQYF. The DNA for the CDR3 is TGTGCCATCAGTGAGTCACTAGTCTCATCCTACGAGCAGTACTTC.

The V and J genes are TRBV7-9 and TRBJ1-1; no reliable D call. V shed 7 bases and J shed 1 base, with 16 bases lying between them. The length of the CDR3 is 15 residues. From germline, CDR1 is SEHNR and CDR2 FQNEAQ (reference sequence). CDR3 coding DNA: TGTGCCAGCACCCTTAACACCGGAGGGAACACTGAAGCTTTCTTT. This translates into CASTLNTGGNTEAFF.

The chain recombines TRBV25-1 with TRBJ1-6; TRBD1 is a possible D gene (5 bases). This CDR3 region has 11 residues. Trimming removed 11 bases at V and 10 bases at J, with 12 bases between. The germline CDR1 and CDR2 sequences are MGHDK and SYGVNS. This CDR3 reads CASQGTSPLHF. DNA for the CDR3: TGTGCCTCCCAGGGAACCTCACCCCTCCACTTT.

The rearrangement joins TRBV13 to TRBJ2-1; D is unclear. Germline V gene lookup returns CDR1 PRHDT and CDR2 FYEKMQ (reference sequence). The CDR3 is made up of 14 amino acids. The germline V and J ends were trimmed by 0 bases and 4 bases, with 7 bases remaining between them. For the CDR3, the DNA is TGTGCCAGCAGCTTAGGGGCCGGGTACAATGAGCAGTTCTTC. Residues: CASSLGAGYNEQFF.

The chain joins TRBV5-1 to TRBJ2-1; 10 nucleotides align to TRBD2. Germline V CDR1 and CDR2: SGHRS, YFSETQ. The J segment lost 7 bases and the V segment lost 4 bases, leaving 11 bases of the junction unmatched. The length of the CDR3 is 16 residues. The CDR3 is CASSIQAGGSGNEQFF. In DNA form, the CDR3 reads TGCGCCAGCAGCATCCAAGCGGGAGGGTCTGGAAATGAGCAGTTCTTC.

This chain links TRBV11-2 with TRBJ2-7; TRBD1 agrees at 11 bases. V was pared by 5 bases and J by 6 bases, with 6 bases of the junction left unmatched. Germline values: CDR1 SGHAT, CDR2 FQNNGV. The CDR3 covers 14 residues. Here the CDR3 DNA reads TGTGCCAGCAGCGCGCGGACAGGGGGCGGCGAGCAGTACTTC. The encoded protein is CASSARTGGGEQYF.